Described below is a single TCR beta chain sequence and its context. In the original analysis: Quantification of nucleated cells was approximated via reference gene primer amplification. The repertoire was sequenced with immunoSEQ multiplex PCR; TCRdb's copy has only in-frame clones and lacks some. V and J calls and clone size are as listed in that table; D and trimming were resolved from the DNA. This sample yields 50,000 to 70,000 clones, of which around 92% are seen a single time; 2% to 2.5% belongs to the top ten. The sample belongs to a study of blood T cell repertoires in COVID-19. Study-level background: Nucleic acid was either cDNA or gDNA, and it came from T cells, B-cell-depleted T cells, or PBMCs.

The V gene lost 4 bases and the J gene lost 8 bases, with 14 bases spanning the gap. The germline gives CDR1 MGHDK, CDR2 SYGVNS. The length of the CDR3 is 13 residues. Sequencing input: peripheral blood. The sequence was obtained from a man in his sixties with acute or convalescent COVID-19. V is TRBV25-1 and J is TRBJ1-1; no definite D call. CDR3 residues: CASSAGISLEAFF. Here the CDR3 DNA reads TGTGCCAGCAGTGCCGGGATCTCCCTCGAAGCTTTCTTT.